This T cell receptor beta chain comes out of a study of OX40 agonist ivuxolimab in advanced cancers. Background on the study: Treatment of patients was with ivuxolimab, an agonistic anti-OX40 (CD134) antibody.

Profiled with immunoSEQ multiplex PCR; TCRdb holds only in-frame clones, not every one. Here the sample spans fewer than 85,000 clones, 92% being singletons. This sequence originates from an adult with an advanced solid tumor such as melanoma, head and neck, liver or kidney cancer. Sequenced material: CD4+ or CD8+ T cells sorted from blood, taken in a trial of the OX40 agonist ivuxolimab.

CDR3: CASSLDRGRSYEQYF. CDR3 nucleotide sequence: TGTGCCAGCAGCTTAGACAGGGGTCGGTCCTACGAGCAGTACTTC. The chain uses TRBV5-6 and TRBJ2-7; 8 nucleotides align to TRBD1. V lost 2 bases, J lost 1 base, and 5 bases stayed unmatched. The length of the CDR3 is 15 residues. Germline-derived CDR1 and CDR2 are SGHDT and YYEEEE. The whole variable domain, filled in from reference TRBV5-6 and TRBJ2-7, reads DAGVTQSPTHLIKTRGQQVTLRCSPKSGHDTVSWYQQALGQGPQFIFQYYEEEERQRGNFPDRFSGHQFPNYSSELNVNALLLGDSALYLCASSLDRGRSYEQYFGPGTRLTVT.